The sequence of this TCR beta chain was determined in a study of CD8+ T cells in alopecia areata. For the study at large: Patients in the treated group were given tofacitinib by mouth, 5 to 10 mg twice a day. Severity scores in treated patients reflected the percentage of scalp affected.

Turning to this clone: No antigen is known for it.

Sample treatment: oral pan-JAK inhibitor, 5-10 mg twice daily. Extracted RNA was reverse transcribed into cDNA, the sequencing template. Method: immunoSEQ multiplex PCR; TCRdb's copy keeps in-frame clones and lacks some. The sample yields around 270,000 clones, over 45% seen once. The study's findings and limits: Scalp clonality, along with expanded CD8+ clones among the top 100, was significantly decreased by tofacitinib. Having one nonresponder leaves uncertain how baseline CD8+ expansion relates to response.

This CDR3 region has 15 residues. The chain joins TRBV21-1 to TRBJ2-2; TRBD1 was called by the table and not checked on the DNA. TRBV21-1 is termed a pseudogene. The clonotype comes from a human donor with alopecia areata. The sample in question was CD4+ T cells sorted from blood, obtained at week 24, from a patient treated with tofacitinib. The DNA for the CDR3 is TGTGCCAGCAGCATCCGGGACAGGAACACCGGGGAGCTGTTTTTT. Its protein product is CASSIRDRNTGELFF.